Listed here is a single TCR beta chain. Antigen specificity is unknown. Terminally differentiated effector memory CD45RA+ cells were left out of the naive CD8 fraction, which was CD45RO-negative and positively selected for CCR7. TCRdb keeps only in-frame clones here, not all; method: immunoSEQ multiplex PCR. The table includes more than 2 million clones, roughly 94% detected once. This CDR3 spans 14 amino acids. V was shortened by 8 bases and J by 3 bases, with 16 bases between the two germline ends. CDR1 and CDR2 from the germline V gene are SGHAT and FQNNGV. The sample is drawn from a study of shared clonotypes between healthy human individuals. Study-wide results and caveats: Genetic and exposure-history diversity was limited by the few donors.

Sequencing was performed on naive CD8+ T cells sorted from blood. The sequence came from a man aged 18 to 29 in good health. This chain joins TRBV11-2 and TRBJ1-1; possibly TRBD1 for D (5 bases). CDR3 coding DNA: TGTGCCAGCTGGCCGGGACGAACGGACACTGAAGCTTTCTTT. This sequence encodes CASWPGRTDTEAFF.